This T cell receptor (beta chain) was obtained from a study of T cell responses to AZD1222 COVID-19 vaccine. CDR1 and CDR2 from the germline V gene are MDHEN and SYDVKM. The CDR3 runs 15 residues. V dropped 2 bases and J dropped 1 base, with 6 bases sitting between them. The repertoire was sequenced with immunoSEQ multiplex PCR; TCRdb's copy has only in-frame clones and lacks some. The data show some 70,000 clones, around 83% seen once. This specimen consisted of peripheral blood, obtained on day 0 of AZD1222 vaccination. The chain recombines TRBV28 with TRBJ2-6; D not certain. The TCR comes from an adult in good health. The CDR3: CASSLRASGANVLTF. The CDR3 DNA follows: TGTGCCAGCAGTTTACGGGCTTCTGGGGCCAACGTCCTGACTTTC.